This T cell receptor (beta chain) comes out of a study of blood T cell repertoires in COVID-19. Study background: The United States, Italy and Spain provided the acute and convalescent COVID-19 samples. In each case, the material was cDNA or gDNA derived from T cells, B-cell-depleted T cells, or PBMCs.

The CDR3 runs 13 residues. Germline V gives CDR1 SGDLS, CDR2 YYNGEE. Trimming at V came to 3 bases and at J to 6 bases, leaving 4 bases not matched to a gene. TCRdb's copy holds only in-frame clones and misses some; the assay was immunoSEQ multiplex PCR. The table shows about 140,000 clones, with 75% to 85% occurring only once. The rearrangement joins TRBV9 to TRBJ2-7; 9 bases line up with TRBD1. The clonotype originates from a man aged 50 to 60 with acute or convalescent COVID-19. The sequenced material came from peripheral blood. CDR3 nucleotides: TGTGCCAGCAGCGGACGGACAGGGGTCGAGCAGTACTTC. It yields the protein CASSGRTGVEQYF.